Listed here are 14 T cell receptor beta chains from one sample, sequenced in a study of blood T cell repertoires in COVID-19. TCRdb's copy holds only in-frame clones and misses some; the assay was immunoSEQ multiplex PCR. The sample has roughly 280,000 clones; more than 75% are singletons. Sequenced input: peripheral blood. These receptors were collected from a man in his forties with active or convalescent COVID-19.

As DNA, the CDR3 is TGTGCCAGCACTACCGAAGAGGGACAGCCCCAGCATTTT. Amino acid sequence: CASTTEEGQPQHF. The chain joins TRBV2 to TRBJ1-5; D not certain. Trimming stripped 7 bases from V and 7 bases from J, with 14 bases between. The CDR3 extends over 13 amino acids. Germline V gives CDR1 SNHLY, CDR2 FYNNEI.

The chain has TRBV28 and TRBJ2-7; 11 bases map to TRBD1. Germline lookup yields CDR1 MDHEN and CDR2 SYDVKM. The length of the CDR3 is 17 residues. V gave up 2 bases and J gave up 2 bases; unmatched junction bases: 8. CDR3 DNA: TGTGCCAGCAGTTTAAGATTAGGGACAGGGGGTGCCTACGAGCAGTACTTC. Protein product: CASSLRLGTGGAYEQYF.

A few counts support this clone. The V gene is TRBV14, the J gene TRBJ1-2; D remains unclear. V lost 6 bases to trimming and J lost 2 bases, with 16 bases between them. The CDR3 sequence is 15 residues long. Germline V CDR1 and CDR2: SGHDN, FVKESK. The CDR3, as DNA: TGTGCCAGCAGTCCAAGTTATCAGGCAAACTATGGCTACACCTTC. Protein product: CASSPSYQANYGYTF. Using reference TRBV14 and TRBJ1-2 for the parts outside the CDR3, the full variable domain is EAGVTQFPSHSVIEKGQTVTLRCDPISGHDNLYWYRRVMGKEIKFLLHFVKESKQDESGMPNNRFLAERTGGTYSTLKVQPAELEDSGVYFCASSPSYQANYGYTFGSGTRLTVV.

The chain carries TRBV4-1 and TRBJ1-1; D gene uncertain. This CDR3 contains 14 residues. Trimming removed 4 bases from V and 2 bases from J, with 11 bases in between. CDR1 is MGHRA and CDR2 is YSYEKL in the germline V gene. The CDR3 reads CASSRVPRNTEAFF. CDR3 nucleotides: TGCGCCAGCAGCCGTGTCCCCAGAAACACTGAAGCTTTCTTT.

The chain uses TRBV10-1 and TRBJ2-1, with TRBD1 matching over 8 bases. J was trimmed by 4 bases and V by 0 bases; bases with no gene match: 11. The length of the CDR3 is 18 residues. Germline assignment: CDR1 WNHNN and CDR2 SYGVQD (reference sequence). CDR3 nucleotides: TGCGCCAGCAGTGAGTCTCGCTCCGGACAGGGAGTTTACAATGAGCAGTTCTTC. Translating it yields CASSESRSGQGVYNEQFF.

This chain uses TRBV4-1 with TRBJ2-1, with no clear D. The CDR3 is 15 amino acids. Trimming cost V 1 base and J 0 bases, with 7 bases left between them. CDR1 and CDR2 from the germline V gene are MGHRA and YSYEKL. CDR3 nucleotides: TGCGCCAGCAGCCAAGCCCCTAGCTCCTACAATGAGCAGTTCTTC. Translated, it gives CASSQAPSSYNEQFF.

This clone was observed a handful of times. V and J are TRBV5-4 and TRBJ2-1; TRBD1 agrees at 9 bases. Germline CDR1 SGHNT, CDR2 YYREEE (reference sequence). This CDR3 comprises 15 residues. V lost 4 bases, J lost 4 bases, and 6 bases stayed unmatched. The CDR3 DNA reads TGTGCCAGCAGCCCATCGGGACAGGGTTACAATGAGCAGTTCTTC. This codes for CASSPSGQGYNEQFF.

The chain recombines TRBV28 with TRBJ1-6, with a possible D match to TRBD1 (6 bases). The V end lost 5 bases, the J end lost 8 bases, and 13 bases lay between the germline ends. CDR3 length: 14 residues. Germline V gene data show CDR1 as MDHEN and CDR2 as SYDVKM. The CDR3 nucleotides are TGTGCCAGCAGTCTTACAGGGACGGATTCACCCCTCCACTTT. Its translation: CASSLTGTDSPLHF.

V usage is TRBV7-3 and J usage is TRBJ2-3; a possible D gene is TRBD2 (5 bases). V dropped 6 bases and J dropped 4 bases, with 11 bases sitting between them. The CDR3 consists of 13 residues. The germline V gene encodes CDR1 SGHTA and CDR2 FQGTGA. CDR3 in amino acids: CASSQGRSDTQYF. The CDR3 DNA sequence: TGTGCCAGCAGTCAAGGGAGATCAGATACGCAGTATTTT.

This chain links TRBV12-3 or TRBV12-4 with TRBJ2-5; 7 positions agree with TRBD1. This CDR3 has 13 amino acids. The V gene end was trimmed by 7 bases and the J gene end by 4 bases; junction bases not matched to a gene: 6. DNA for the CDR3: TGTGCCAGCAATGGACAGGTGGGAGAGACCCAGTACTTC. This gives the protein CASNGQVGETQYF.

The chain couples TRBV4-1 to TRBJ1-4; the match to TRBD1 covers 8 bases. CDR1 and CDR2 from the germline V gene are MGHRA and YSYEKL. J was trimmed by 8 bases and V by 4 bases; bases with no gene match: 9. The CDR3 extends over 15 amino acids. In DNA form, the CDR3 reads TGCGCCAGCAGCCGGGCCACGGGACAGGCCGAAAAACTGTTTTTT. Its translation: CASSRATGQAEKLFF.

The V call is TRBV30, the J call TRBJ2-6, with a possible D match to TRBD1 (6 bases). Germline lookup yields CDR1 GTSNPN and CDR2 SVGIG (reference sequence). V lost 3 bases to trimming and J lost 2 bases, with 14 bases between them. This CDR3 spans 16 amino acids. CDR3 sequence (DNA): TGTGCCTGGAGGAAGGTGGCAGGGGCTGGGGCCAACGTCCTGACTTTC. Translation gives CAWRKVAGAGANVLTF.

CDR3 sequence reads: CAVRQERDTEAFF. The CDR3 DNA reads as TGTGCCGTACGACAGGAACGGGATACTGAAGCTTTCTTT. This chain connects TRBV6-5 to TRBJ1-1, with D perhaps TRBD1 (6 bases). The length of the CDR3 is 13 residues. Trimming left V 11 bases short and J 5 bases short, with 18 bases between. Germline V gene sequence: CDR1 MNHEY, CDR2 SVGAGI.

The J gene is TRBJ2-7, the V gene TRBV27; 12 bases fit TRBD1. The germline V gene has CDR1 MNHEY and CDR2 SMNVEV (reference sequence). V gave up 4 bases and J gave up 7 bases; unmatched junction bases: 14. The CDR3 spans 17 residues. This CDR3 reads CASSSRRPGQGAIEQYF. The CDR3 DNA is TGTGCCAGCAGTTCCCGTCGCCCGGGACAGGGGGCGATTGAGCAGTACTTC.